The following is a TCR beta chain sequence with its context. The CDR3 length is 18 residues. Trimming removed 0 bases at V and 5 bases at J, with 20 bases between. Per the germline V gene, CDR1 is LGHNT and CDR2 is FRNRAP. These data belong to a study of blood T cell repertoires in COVID-19. Libraries were prepared by immunoSEQ multiplex PCR; TCRdb keeps only in-frame clonotypes and omits some of them. The sample lists around 270,000 clones, around 88% occurring once. The rearrangement uses TRBV12-5 and TRBJ1-5; TRBD1 is a possible D gene (5 bases). The sequence was collected from a man aged 35-49 years with acute or convalescent COVID-19. Sequenced material: peripheral blood. The CDR3 is CASGLVLSMAGRHQPQHF. As DNA, the CDR3 is TGTGCTAGTGGTTTGGTACTATCTATGGCAGGGAGGCATCAGCCCCAGCATTTT.